This T cell receptor (beta chain) was found in a study of shared clonotypes between healthy human individuals. Trimming took 9 bases from V and 5 from J; bases not matched to a gene: 5. In germline, CDR1 is LNHDA, CDR2 SQIVND (reference sequence). The CDR3 sequence is 12 residues long. Only in-frame clones appear in the TCRdb table, and some are missing; sequencing was by immunoSEQ multiplex PCR. The sample has about 510,000 clones; roughly 78% are singletons. With regard to this clone: Its antigen is unknown. Distinct nucleotide sequences in the sample also encode this CDR3.

The study, taken as a whole, reports: Sampling included only blood; tissue repertoires likely differ.

The source is a woman in her thirties or forties in good health. Some clones in this sample may be carry-over from other donors' samples. J is TRBJ1-1 and V is TRBV19; 8 nucleotides agree with TRBD1. The sequenced sample consisted of PBMCs. CDR3: CASRTGGTEAFF. CDR3 DNA sequence: TGTGCCAGCCGTACAGGGGGAACTGAAGCTTTCTTT.